This is a list of T cell receptor beta chains from one sample in a study of identical twins. MiXCR was run by TCRdb on the 5' RACE reads, yielding one entry per CDR3 protein. The sample has 350,000 or so distinct CDR3 sequences, 8.5% to 10% seen once. The sequenced sample consisted of naive T cells sorted from blood. These receptors all stem from a woman between 50 and 59 years old in good health. Each CDR3 is given with its conserved first and last residue. The D gene is left open where the match is weak. Clone sizes are given selectively: once, few, many, or a class where the clone is expanded.

d_call clone_size j_call v_call cdr3_aa cdr3_nt
NA NA TRBJ2-7 TRBV6-5 CASSFGQGLNEQYF TGTGCCAGCAGTTTTGGGCAGGGACTTAACGAGCAGTACTTC
TRBD1 few TRBJ1-1 TRBV14 CASSQELTGITEAFF TGTGCCAGCAGCCAAGAACTGACAGGGATCACTGAAGCTTTCTTT
NA few TRBJ2-3 TRBV11-2 CASSSQGLTDTQYF TGTGCCAGCAGCTCACAGGGACTCACAGATACGCAGTATTTT
NA NA TRBJ2-7 TRBV12-3/TRBV12-4 CASSLIDSPTYEQYF TGTGCCAGCAGTTTAATCGACAGCCCTACCTACGAGCAGTACTTC
TRBD2 NA TRBJ2-5 TRBV24-1 CATSGGSLAGEVFGETQYF TGTGCCACCAGTGGAGGGTCACTAGCGGGAGAAGTATTTGGAGAGACCCAGTACTTC
TRBD1 NA TRBJ1-2 TRBV3-1 CASSQGTGVAYGYTF TGTGCCAGCAGCCAGGGCACAGGGGTGGCCTATGGCTACACCTTC
TRBD1 NA TRBJ2-1 TRBV5-1 CASSWGQYNEQFF TGCGCCAGCAGCTGGGGACAGTACAATGAGCAGTTCTTC
NA NA TRBJ2-3 TRBV13 CASSIATPITDTQYF TGTGCCAGCAGCATAGCCACTCCGATCACAGATACGCAGTATTTT
TRBD2 few TRBJ2-1 TRBV11-2 CASSIAGGSNEQFF TGTGCCAGCAGCATAGCGGGAGGTAGCAATGAGCAGTTCTTC
TRBD2 many TRBJ2-1 TRBV12-3/TRBV12-4 CASRGLAGPYNEQFF TGTGCCAGCAGAGGACTAGCGGGACCCTACAATGAGCAGTTCTTC
TRBD2 NA TRBJ2-3 TRBV6-4 CASSEDSGRTDTQYF TGTGCCAGCAGTGAAGACAGCGGGAGGACAGATACGCAGTATTTT
NA NA TRBJ2-1 TRBV3-1 CASSQVLADEQFF TGTGCCAGCAGCCAAGTCTTAGCCGATGAGCAGTTCTTC
TRBD2 NA TRBJ2-1 TRBV20-1 CSATSGSPYNEQFF TGCAGTGCCACCAGCGGGAGTCCCTACAATGAGCAGTTCTTC